The 20 T cell receptor beta chains given below trace back to one sample, sequenced in a study of blood T cell repertoires in COVID-19. Measured with immunoSEQ multiplex PCR; TCRdb has only the in-frame clones, and not every one. This table holds about 230,000 clones, 83% found once. Sequenced material: peripheral blood. Receptors were obtained from a woman aged 45 to 65 with acute or convalescent COVID-19.

This clone was counted once. The chain couples TRBV10-3 to TRBJ1-2, with D unclear. The CDR3 runs 12 residues. The V end lost 2 bases, the J end lost 4 bases, and 5 bases lay between the germline ends. The germline V gene has CDR1 ENHRY and CDR2 SYGVKD. For the CDR3, the DNA is TGTGCCATCAGTGAGGGGCCCTATGGCTACACCTTC. Its protein product is CAISEGPYGYTF.

The chain employs TRBV19 and TRBJ2-5; 10 positions match TRBD2. J gave up 4 bases and V 6 bases, and 2 bases lay outside the gene matches. The CDR3 is 13 amino acids. CDR1 LNHDA and CDR2 SQIVND come from the germline V gene (reference sequence). The CDR3 DNA reads as TGTGCCAGTAGAGTAGCGGGAGGAGAGACCCAGTACTTC. It specifies CASRVAGGETQYF.

V and J are TRBV28 and TRBJ2-2, with TRBD1 matching 8 bases. The CDR3 runs 14 residues. Germline lookup yields CDR1 MDHEN and CDR2 SYDVKM. V gave up 5 bases and J gave up 4 bases; unmatched junction bases: 3. CDR3 in DNA: TGTGCCAGCAGTACAGGGGGATTCACCGGGGAGCTGTTTTTT. It translates to CASSTGGFTGELFF.

The V gene is TRBV28, the J gene TRBJ1-5; perhaps TRBD1 as D (6 bases). Trimming removed 6 bases from V and 2 bases from J, with 11 bases in between. The CDR3 extends over 14 amino acids. Germline CDR1 and CDR2: MDHEN and SYDVKM. This CDR3 is CASSRDIGNQPQHF. Here the CDR3 DNA reads TGTGCCAGCAGCCGGGACATAGGCAATCAGCCCCAGCATTTT.

A remark on this clone: Additional DNA sequences in this sample encode the identical CDR3. J is TRBJ2-5 and V is TRBV4-3, with 10 nucleotides matching TRBD2. The CDR3 is made up of 16 amino acids. V lost 1 base, J lost 5 bases, and 7 bases stayed unmatched. Germline-derived CDR1 and CDR2 are LGHNA and YSLEER. CDR3 loop: CASSQGLAGAGETQYF. DNA for the CDR3: TGCGCCAGCAGCCAAGGGCTAGCGGGGGCCGGGGAGACCCAGTACTTC.

This chain links TRBV28 with TRBJ1-1, with D possibly TRBD1 on 5 matching bases. Germline values: CDR1 MDHEN, CDR2 SYDVKM. Trimming took 1 base from V and 0 from J, leaving 9 bases between them. The CDR3 has 15 amino acids. DNA for the CDR3: TGTGCCAGCAGTTTATCCCAGGGCTTGAACACTGAAGCTTTCTTT. Amino acid sequence: CASSLSQGLNTEAFF.

The rearrangement links TRBV10-3 to TRBJ2-7, with no clear D. Trimming left V 4 bases short and J 7 bases short, with 8 bases between. The CDR3 extends over 11 amino acids. Germline-derived CDR1 and CDR2 are ENHRY and SYGVKD. The chain's CDR3 is CAISGMREQYF. The CDR3 DNA is TGTGCCATCAGTGGAATGCGGGAGCAGTACTTC.

This rearrangement joins TRBV10-3 to TRBJ2-7; maybe TRBD1 (5 bases). The CDR3 loop spans 11 amino acids. The V and J ends lost 8 bases and 4 bases respectively, with 9 bases between them. Germline assignment: CDR1 ENHRY and CDR2 SYGVKD. The CDR3 loop is CAIRQTYEQYF. The CDR3, as DNA: TGTGCCATCCGACAGACTTACGAGCAGTACTTC.

This clone occurred once. The chain uses TRBV30 and TRBJ1-6, with D hard to call. V was clipped by 1 base and J by 1 base, with 8 bases between them. Germline V gene data show CDR1 as GTSNPN and CDR2 as SVGIG (reference sequence). This CDR3 contains 15 residues. CDR3 loop: CAWSGGGSYNSPLHF. CDR3 coding DNA: TGTGCCTGGAGTGGGGGAGGTTCCTATAATTCACCCCTCCACTTT.

V is TRBV7-9 and J is TRBJ1-5; D uncertain. Per the germline V gene, CDR1 is SEHNR and CDR2 is FQNEAQ (reference sequence). This CDR3 spans 11 amino acids. V lost 5 bases, J lost 10 bases, and 9 bases lay in between. CDR3 DNA sequence: TGTGCCAGCAGCCGTGTTGGCCCCCAGCATTTT. This sequence encodes CASSRVGPQHF.

The V gene is TRBV10-1, the J gene TRBJ2-3, with 8 bases matching TRBD2. V was clipped by 5 bases and J by 2 bases; unmatched bases: 6. Per the germline V gene, CDR1 is WNHNN and CDR2 is SYGVQD (reference sequence). The CDR3 covers 15 residues. CDR3 sequence (DNA): TGCGCCAGCAGTCTTCGGGAGGGCCCCACAGATACGCAGTATTTT. It yields the protein CASSLREGPTDTQYF.

The rearrangement joins TRBV5-1 to TRBJ2-2; 12 bases align to TRBD2. J lost 7 bases, V lost 4 bases, and 8 bases had no gene match. From germline, CDR1 is SGHRS and CDR2 YFSETQ. This CDR3 has 16 residues. CDR3 sequence reads: CASSGPSGGAVGELFF. CDR3 in DNA: TGCGCCAGCAGCGGTCCTAGCGGGGGGGCCGTCGGGGAGCTGTTTTTT.

The genes are TRBV28 and TRBJ2-7, with D possibly being TRBD2 (5 bases). Germline loops: CDR1 MDHEN, CDR2 SYDVKM. The CDR3 length is 16 residues. V was shortened by 6 bases and J by 6 bases, with 24 bases between the two germline ends. Here the CDR3 reads CASSPKSGKTSAEQYF. The DNA for the CDR3 is TGTGCCAGCAGCCCCAAGTCCGGGAAGACCTCGGCCGAGCAGTACTTC. The variable domain in full, completed from reference TRBV28 and TRBJ2-7, reads DVKVTQSSRYLVKRTGEKVFLECVQDMDHENMFWYRQDPGLGLRLIYFSYDVKMKEKGDIPEGYSVSREKKERFSLILESASTNQTSMYLCASSPKSGKTSAEQYFGPGTRLTVT.

The chain employs TRBV7-3 and TRBJ2-1; the match to TRBD2 covers 9 bases. The CDR3 contains 15 residues. J lost 5 bases, V lost 4 bases, and 6 bases had no gene match. Looked up from germline, CDR1 is SGHTA and CDR2 is FQGTGA. The CDR3 nucleotides read TGTGCCAGCAGCTCCCTAGCGGGGCCCAACAATGAGCAGTTCTTC. Translation gives CASSSLAGPNNEQFF.

In its sample, this clone was seen a few times. In nucleotides, the CDR3 is TGTGCCAGCCAGGGCCGGGCTAATGAAAAACTGTTTTTT. This codes for CASQGRANEKLFF. The rearrangement links TRBV19 to TRBJ1-4; the D gene is possibly TRBD1 (5 bases). The V gene's germline CDR1 is LNHDA and CDR2 SQIVND (reference sequence). V gave up 9 bases and J gave up 3 bases, with 11 bases separating them. The CDR3 consists of 13 residues.

The V gene is TRBV7-3, the J gene TRBJ1-2; maybe TRBD1 (5 bases). This CDR3 spans 15 amino acids. The germline V and J ends were trimmed by 4 bases and 7 bases, with 19 bases remaining between them. Germline V gives CDR1 SGHTA, CDR2 FQGTGA. CDR3 nucleotide sequence: TGTGCCAGCAGCTCGGGTACCGGACAAGTCGGTGGCTACACCTTC. This encodes CASSSGTGQVGGYTF.

This chain joins TRBV27 and TRBJ2-5, with 7 positions matching TRBD1. In germline, CDR1 is MNHEY, CDR2 SMNVEV (reference sequence). J was trimmed by 5 bases and V by 6 bases; bases with no gene match: 6. This CDR3 has 13 amino acids. CDR3 bases: TGTGCCAGCAGCCAGAGGGGGCGGGAGACCCAGTACTTC. Translated, it gives CASSQRGRETQYF.

The chain links TRBV5-1 to TRBJ2-7; TRBD1 might be the D (6 bases). The germline V gene encodes CDR1 SGHRS and CDR2 YFSETQ. This CDR3 contains 12 residues. V was cut by 5 bases and J by 5 bases, with 11 bases left in between. CDR3 in amino acids: CASRQGGNEQYF. CDR3 DNA sequence: TGCGCCAGCAGACAGGGCGGCAACGAGCAGTACTTC.

The rearrangement links TRBV24-1 to TRBJ2-6; 8 bases line up with TRBD1. From germline, CDR1 is KGHDR and CDR2 SFDVKD. This CDR3 has 17 amino acids. The ends lost 3 bases at V and 0 bases at J; junction bases unmatched: 3. The CDR3 DNA is TGTGCCACCAGTGATCGGGACAGGACCTCTGGGGCCAACGTCCTGACTTTC. It is translated as CATSDRDRTSGANVLTF.

The chain joins TRBV3-1 (or the pseudogene TRBV3-2) to TRBJ2-7; no clear D. CDR1 is LGHDT and CDR2 is YNNKEL in the germline V gene (reference sequence). This CDR3 spans 12 amino acids. Trimming took off 1 base at V and 4 bases at J, with 5 bases between the two ends. CDR3: CASSQGLYEQYF. In nucleotides, the CDR3 is TGTGCCAGCAGCCAAGGTCTTTACGAGCAGTACTTC.